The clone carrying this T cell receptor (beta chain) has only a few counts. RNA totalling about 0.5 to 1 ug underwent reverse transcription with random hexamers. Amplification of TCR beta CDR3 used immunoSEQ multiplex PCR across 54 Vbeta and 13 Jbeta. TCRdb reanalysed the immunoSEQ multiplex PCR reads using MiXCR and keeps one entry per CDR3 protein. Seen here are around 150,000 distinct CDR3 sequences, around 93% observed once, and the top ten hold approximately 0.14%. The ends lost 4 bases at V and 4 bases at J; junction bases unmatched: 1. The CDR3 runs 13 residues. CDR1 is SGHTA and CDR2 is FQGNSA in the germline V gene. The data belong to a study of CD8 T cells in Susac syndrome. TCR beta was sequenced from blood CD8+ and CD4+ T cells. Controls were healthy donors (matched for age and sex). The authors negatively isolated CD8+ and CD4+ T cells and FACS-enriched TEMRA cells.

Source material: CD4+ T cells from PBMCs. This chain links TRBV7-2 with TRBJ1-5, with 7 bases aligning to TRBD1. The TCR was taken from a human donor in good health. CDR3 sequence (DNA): TGTGCCAGCAGCTCGGGACAGAATCAGCCCCAGCATTTT. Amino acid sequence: CASSSGQNQPQHF. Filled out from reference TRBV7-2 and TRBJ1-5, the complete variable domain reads GAGVSQSPSNKVTEKGKDVELRCDPISGHTALYWYRQSLGQGLEFLIYFQGNSAPDKSGLPSDRFSAERTGGSVSTLTIQRTQQEDSAVYLCASSSGQNQPQHFGDGTRLSIL.